The T cell receptor beta chain described here comes from a study of T cell changes during pregnancy in multiple sclerosis. Sequencing was performed with immunoSEQ multiplex PCR; in TCRdb, only in-frame clones are kept and a portion is missing. This sample has approximately 37,000 clones, with less than 95% found just once. CDR3 length: 13 residues. Germline CDR1 and CDR2: MDHEN and SYDVKM. The ends were cut back, 6 bases at V and 8 bases at J, with 16 bases in the middle. This clonotype was obtained from a female donor with multiple sclerosis, enrolled in a pregnancy study. The specimen was peripheral blood, collected in the third trimester of pregnancy. The chain uses TRBV28 and TRBJ1-2; tentative D call: TRBD1 (6 bases). CDR3 region: CASSKQGRSGYTF. In DNA, the CDR3 is TGTGCCAGCAGCAAACAGGGCAGGAGCGGCTACACCTTC.